This T cell receptor beta chain was documented in a study of cytomegalovirus exposure and HLA in healthy donors. At the level of the study: HLA-typed donors contributed some 77 million unique TCRs, which were held in an early data release. The study, taken as a whole, reports: Earlier analysis yielded a pattern in which most TCR beta V segments were productive about 90% or about 30% of the time. Relative to the approximately 670-donor mean, N-insertions were reportedly fewer in an Asian-associated ancestry cluster in a later analysis.

Although they were nominally healthy when sampled, donors likely had unrecorded immune exposures. Germline assignment: CDR1 SEHNR and CDR2 FQNEAQ (reference sequence). V trimming: 2 bases; J trimming: 9 bases; junction bases outside the gene matches: 11. This CDR3 has 17 amino acids. PCR employed 60 Vbeta and 13 Jbeta primers. Assay used: immunoSEQ multiplex PCR; TCRdb lists only in-frame clones, some missing. This sample has some 170,000 clones, with roughly four fifths found just once. The sample holds one count of this clone. The antigen is unknown. This sequence was found in a man in his 60s in good health and CMV-seronegative. Sequences were obtained from PBMCs. The rearrangement uses TRBV7-9 and TRBJ2-1; 12 bases map to TRBD1. The CDR3 DNA is TGTGCCAGCAGCTTACGGTTCGGGGGACAGGGGGCCAGTGAGCAGTTCTTC. It translates to CASSLRFGGQGASEQFF.